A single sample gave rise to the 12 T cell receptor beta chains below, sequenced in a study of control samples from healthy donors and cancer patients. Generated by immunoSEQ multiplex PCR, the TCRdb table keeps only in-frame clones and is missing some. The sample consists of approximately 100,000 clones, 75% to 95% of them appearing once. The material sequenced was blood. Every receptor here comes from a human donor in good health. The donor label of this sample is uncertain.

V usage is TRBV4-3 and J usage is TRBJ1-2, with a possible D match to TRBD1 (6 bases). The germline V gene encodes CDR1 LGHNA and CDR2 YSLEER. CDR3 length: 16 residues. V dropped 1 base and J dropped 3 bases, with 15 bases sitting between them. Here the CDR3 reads CASSQVGGRGYYGYTF. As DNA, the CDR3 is TGCGCCAGCAGCCAAGTTGGGGGGCGGGGGTACTATGGCTACACCTTC.

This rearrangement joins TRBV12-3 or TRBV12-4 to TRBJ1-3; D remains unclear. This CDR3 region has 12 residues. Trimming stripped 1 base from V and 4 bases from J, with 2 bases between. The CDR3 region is CASSLEGNTIYF. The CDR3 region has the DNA TGTGCCAGCAGTTTAGAAGGAAACACCATATATTTT.

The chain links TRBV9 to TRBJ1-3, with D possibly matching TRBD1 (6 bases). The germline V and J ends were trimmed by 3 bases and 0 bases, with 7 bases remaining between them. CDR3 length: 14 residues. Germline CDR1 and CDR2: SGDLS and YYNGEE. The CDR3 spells CASSGTVSGNTIYF. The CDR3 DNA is TGTGCCAGCAGCGGGACAGTCTCTGGAAACACCATATATTTT.

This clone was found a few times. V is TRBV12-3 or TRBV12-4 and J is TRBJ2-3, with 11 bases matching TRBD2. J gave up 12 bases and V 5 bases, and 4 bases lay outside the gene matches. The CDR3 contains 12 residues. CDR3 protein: CASSAGLAAQYF. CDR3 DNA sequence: TGTGCCAGCAGTGCGGGACTAGCGGCACAGTATTTT.

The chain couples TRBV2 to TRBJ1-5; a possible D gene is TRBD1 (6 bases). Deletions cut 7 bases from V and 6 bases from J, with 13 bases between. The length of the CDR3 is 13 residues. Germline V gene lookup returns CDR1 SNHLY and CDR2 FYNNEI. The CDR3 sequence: CASKYREGQPQHF. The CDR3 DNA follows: TGTGCCAGCAAGTACAGGGAGGGTCAGCCCCAGCATTTT. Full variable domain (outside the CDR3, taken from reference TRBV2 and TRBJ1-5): EPEVTQTPSHQVTQMGQEVILRCVPISNHLYFYWYRQILGQKVEFLVSFYNNEISEKSEIFDDQFSVERPDGSNFTLKIRSTKLEDSAMYFCASKYREGQPQHFGDGTRLSIL.

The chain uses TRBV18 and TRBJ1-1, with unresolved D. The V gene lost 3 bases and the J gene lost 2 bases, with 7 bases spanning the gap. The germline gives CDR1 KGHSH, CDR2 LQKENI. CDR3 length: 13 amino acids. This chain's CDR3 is CASSPLGNTEAFF. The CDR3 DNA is TGTGCCAGCTCACCTCTGGGTAACACTGAAGCTTTCTTT.

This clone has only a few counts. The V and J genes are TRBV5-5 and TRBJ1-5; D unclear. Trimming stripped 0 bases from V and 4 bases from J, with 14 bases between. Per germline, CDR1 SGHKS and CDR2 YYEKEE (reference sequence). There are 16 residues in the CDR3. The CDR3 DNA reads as TGTGCCAGCAGCTTGGTTGTGGGGATGGGAAATCAGCCCCAGCATTTT. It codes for CASSLVVGMGNQPQHF.

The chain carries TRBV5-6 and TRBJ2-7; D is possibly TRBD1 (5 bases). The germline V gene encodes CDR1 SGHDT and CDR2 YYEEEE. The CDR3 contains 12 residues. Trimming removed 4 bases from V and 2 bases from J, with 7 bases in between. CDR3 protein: CASSGAAYEQYF. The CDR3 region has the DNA TGTGCCAGCAGCGGGGCGGCCTACGAGCAGTACTTC.

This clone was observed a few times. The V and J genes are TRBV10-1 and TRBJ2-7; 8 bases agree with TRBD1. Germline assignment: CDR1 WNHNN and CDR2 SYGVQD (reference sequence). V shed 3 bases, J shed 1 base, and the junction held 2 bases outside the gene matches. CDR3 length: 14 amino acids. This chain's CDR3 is CASSDRGQSYEQYF. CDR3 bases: TGCGCCAGCAGTGACAGGGGGCAGTCCTACGAGCAGTACTTC.

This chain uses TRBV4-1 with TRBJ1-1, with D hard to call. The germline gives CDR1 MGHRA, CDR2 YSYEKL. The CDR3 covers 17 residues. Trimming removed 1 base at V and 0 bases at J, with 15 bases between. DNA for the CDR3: TGCGCCAGCAGCCAAGGATTGGGCGGGCTCATGAACACTGAAGCTTTCTTT. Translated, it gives CASSQGLGGLMNTEAFF.

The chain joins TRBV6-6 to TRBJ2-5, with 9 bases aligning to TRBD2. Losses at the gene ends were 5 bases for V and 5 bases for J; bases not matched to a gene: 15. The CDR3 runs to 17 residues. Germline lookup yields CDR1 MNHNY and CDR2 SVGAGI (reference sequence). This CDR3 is CASSQNPLAGLTETQYF. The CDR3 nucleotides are TGTGCCAGCAGTCAAAACCCTCTAGCGGGGCTAACTGAGACCCAGTACTTC.

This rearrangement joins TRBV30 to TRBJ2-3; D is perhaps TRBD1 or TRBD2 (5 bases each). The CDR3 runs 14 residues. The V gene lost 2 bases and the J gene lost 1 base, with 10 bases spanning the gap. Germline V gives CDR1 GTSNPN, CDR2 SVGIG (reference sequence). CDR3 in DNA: TGTGCCTGGAGTACTCTGGGGGGCACAGATACGCAGTATTTT. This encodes CAWSTLGGTDTQYF.